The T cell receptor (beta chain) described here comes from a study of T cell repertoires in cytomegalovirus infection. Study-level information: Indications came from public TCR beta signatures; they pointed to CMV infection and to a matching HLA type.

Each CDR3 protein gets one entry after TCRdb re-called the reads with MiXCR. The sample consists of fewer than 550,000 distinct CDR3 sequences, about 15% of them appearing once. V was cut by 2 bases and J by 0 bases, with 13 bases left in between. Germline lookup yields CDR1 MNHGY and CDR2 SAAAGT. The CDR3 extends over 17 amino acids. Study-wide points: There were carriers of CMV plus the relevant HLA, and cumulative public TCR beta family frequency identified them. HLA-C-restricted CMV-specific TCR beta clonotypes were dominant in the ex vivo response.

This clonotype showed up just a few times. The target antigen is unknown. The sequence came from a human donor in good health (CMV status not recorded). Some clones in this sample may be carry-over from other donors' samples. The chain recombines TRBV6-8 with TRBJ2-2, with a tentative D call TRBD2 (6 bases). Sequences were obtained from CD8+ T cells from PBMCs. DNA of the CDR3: TGTGCCAGCAGTTACCAACGGGGGAAGCCGAACACCGGGGAGCTGTTTTTT. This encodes CASSYQRGKPNTGELFF.